The T cell receptor beta chain described here comes from a study of cytomegalovirus exposure and HLA in healthy donors. Study-wide background: Clustering assigned 81% of the approximately 400 genotyped donors to the Caucasian-associated ancestry cluster.

PCR employed 60 Vbeta and 13 Jbeta primers. TCRdb's table, derived via immunoSEQ multiplex PCR, lists solely in-frame clones and lacks some. The table lists around 150,000 clones, approximately 83% of them singletons. Overall study results and limits: Cytomegalovirus association was assigned to around 150 TCR beta chains. Later on, a genetic analysis was performed. It linked a missense variant in DCLRE1C with V- and J-gene trimming of TCR beta.

Points on this clone: What it binds is not known.

When sampled, the donors appeared nominally healthy, though they likely had unrecorded immune exposures. J was trimmed by 0 bases and V by 4 bases; bases with no gene match: 3. The CDR3 spans 14 residues. Germline V gives CDR1 SGHRS, CDR2 YFSETQ. The receptor was derived from a man aged 35 to 55 in good health and CMV-seropositive. Sequenced material: PBMCs. The chain links TRBV5-1 to TRBJ1-2; the match to TRBD1 covers 7 bases. CDR3 bases: TGCGCCAGCAGCGCCGGGACAGCTAACTATGGCTACACCTTC. Protein: CASSAGTANYGYTF.